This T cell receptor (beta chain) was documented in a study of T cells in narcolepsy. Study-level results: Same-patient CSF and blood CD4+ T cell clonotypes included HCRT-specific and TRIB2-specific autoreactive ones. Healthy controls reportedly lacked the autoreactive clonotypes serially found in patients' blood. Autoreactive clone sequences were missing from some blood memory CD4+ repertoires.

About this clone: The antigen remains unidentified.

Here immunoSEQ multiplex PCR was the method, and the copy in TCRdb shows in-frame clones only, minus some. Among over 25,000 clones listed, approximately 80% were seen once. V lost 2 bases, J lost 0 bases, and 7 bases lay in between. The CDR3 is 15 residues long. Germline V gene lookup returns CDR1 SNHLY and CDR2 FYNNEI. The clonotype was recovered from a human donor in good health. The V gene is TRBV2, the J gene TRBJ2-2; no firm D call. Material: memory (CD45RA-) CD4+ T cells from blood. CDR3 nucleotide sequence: TGTGCCAGCAGTGAATGGCTACCGAACACCGGGGAGCTGTTTTTT. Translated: CASSEWLPNTGELFF.